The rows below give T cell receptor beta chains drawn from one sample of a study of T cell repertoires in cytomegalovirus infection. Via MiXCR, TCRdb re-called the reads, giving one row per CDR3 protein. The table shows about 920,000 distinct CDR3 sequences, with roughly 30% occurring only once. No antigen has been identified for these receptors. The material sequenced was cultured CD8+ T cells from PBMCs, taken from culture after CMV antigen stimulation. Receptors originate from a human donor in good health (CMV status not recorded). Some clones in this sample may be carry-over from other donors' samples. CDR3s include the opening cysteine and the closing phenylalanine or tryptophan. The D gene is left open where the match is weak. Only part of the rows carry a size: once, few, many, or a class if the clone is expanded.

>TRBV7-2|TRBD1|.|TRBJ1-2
TGTGCCAGCAGCTCTTCCGGGACAGATGGCTACACCTTC
CASSSSGTDGYTF
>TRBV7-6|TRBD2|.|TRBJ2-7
TGTGCCAGCAGCCCAGGGGTAGCGGGGGGGCCACACGAGCAGTACTTC
CASSPGVAGGPHEQYF
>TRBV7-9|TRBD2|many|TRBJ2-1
TGTGCCAGCAGATTAGGGACTAGCAGTGAGCAGTTCTTC
CASRLGTSSEQFF
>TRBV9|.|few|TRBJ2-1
TGTGCCAGCAGCTCTCGAGGTGGAGGGCACCTCAACAATGAGCAGTTCTTC
CASSSRGGGHLNNEQFF
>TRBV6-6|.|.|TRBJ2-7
TGTGCCAGCACCCCACCGGAGTTCGGTTACGAGCAGTACTTC
CASTPPEFGYEQYF
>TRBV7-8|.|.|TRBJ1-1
TGTGTCAGCAGCCCCCACCGTCGACTGATAGGGTTGAACACTGAAGCTTTCTTT
CVSSPHRRLIGLNTEAFF
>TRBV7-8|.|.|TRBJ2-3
TGTGCCAGCAGCACCCGGGGGCCTCCCCCCACAGATACGCAGTATTTT
CASSTRGPPPTDTQYF
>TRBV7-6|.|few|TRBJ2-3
TGTGCCAGCAGCCCCCTTGCTAGCGACACAGATACGCAGTATTTT
CASSPLASDTDTQYF
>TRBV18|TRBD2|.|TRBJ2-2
TGTGCCAGCTCACCCTGGGACTACAACACCGGGGAGCTGTTTTTT
CASSPWDYNTGELFF
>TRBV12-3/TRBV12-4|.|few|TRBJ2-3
TGTGCCAGCAGTCCCTCCCAGGGAACTCGGGCAGATACGCAGTATTTT
CASSPSQGTRADTQYF
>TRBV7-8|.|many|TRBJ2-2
TGTGCCAGCAGCTTAGGCGCGGGCCCCTGGACCGGGGAGCTGTTTTTT
CASSLGAGPWTGELFF
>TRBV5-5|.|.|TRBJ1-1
TGTGCCAGCAGTTGGGCGATCATGAACACTGAAGCTTTCTTT
CASSWAIMNTEAFF
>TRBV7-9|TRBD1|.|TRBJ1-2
TGTGCCAGCAGCTTCGGGGACAGGGATGGCTACACCTTC
CASSFGDRDGYTF
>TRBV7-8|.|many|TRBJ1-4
TGTGCCAGCAGCCAGGATGAAAAACTGTTTTTT
CASSQDEKLFF
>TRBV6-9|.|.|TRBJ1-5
TGTGCCAGGGAGGGAGCCGGGTACCAGCCCCAGCATTTT
CAREGAGYQPQHF
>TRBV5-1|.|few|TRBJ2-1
TGCGCCAGCAGCCTCGGGTCCCCAAACTACAATGAGCAGTTCTTC
CASSLGSPNYNEQFF
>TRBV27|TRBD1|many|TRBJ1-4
TGTGCCAGCAGTTTTGACCCAGGGGGTGAAAAACTGTTTTTT
CASSFDPGGEKLFF
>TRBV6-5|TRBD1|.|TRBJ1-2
TGTGCCAGCAGTTCCATGGGACAGCAATTTCTCCACACCTTC
CASSSMGQQFLHTF
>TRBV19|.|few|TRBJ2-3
TGTGCCAGTACCACAGGGGGGGGTACGCAGTATTTT
CASTTGGGTQYF
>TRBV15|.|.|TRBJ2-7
TGTGCCACCTCTCCTGGGGGCTACGAGCAGTACTTC
CATSPGGYEQYF
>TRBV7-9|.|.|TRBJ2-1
TGTGCCTTCCTTCCACCCACGGGGTTTGAGCAGTTCTTC
CAFLPPTGFEQFF
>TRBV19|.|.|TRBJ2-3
TGTGCCAGTAGTATAGGGCAGGCGGGCACAGATACGCAGTATTTT
CASSIGQAGTDTQYF
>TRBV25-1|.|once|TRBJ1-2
TGTGCCAGCAGTGAATACGGTGGTGGCGGCTACACCTTC
CASSEYGGGGYTF
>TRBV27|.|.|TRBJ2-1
TGTGCCAGCAGCTCCGACGCGGGGAATGAGCAGTTCTTC
CASSSDAGNEQFF